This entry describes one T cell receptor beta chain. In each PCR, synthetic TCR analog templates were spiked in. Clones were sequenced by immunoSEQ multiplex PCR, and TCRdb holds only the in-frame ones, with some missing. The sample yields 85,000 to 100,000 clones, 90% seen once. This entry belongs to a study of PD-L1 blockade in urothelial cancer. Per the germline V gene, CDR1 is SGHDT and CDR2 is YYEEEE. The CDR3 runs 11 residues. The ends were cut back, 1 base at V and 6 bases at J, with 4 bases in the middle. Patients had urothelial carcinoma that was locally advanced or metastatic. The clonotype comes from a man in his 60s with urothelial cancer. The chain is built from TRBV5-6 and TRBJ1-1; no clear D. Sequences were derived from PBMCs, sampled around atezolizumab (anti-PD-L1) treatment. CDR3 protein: CASSLSSEAFF. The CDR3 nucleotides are TGTGCCAGCAGCTTGTCTTCTGAAGCTTTCTTT.